The 10 T cell receptor beta chains in this list originate from one sample, sequenced in a study of OX40 agonist ivuxolimab in advanced cancers. Method: immunoSEQ multiplex PCR; TCRdb's copy keeps in-frame clones and lacks some. This sample has more than 50,000 clones; 85% occur once, and the top ten carry over 3.5%. Sequenced here: CD4+ or CD8+ T cells sorted from blood, sampled in a trial of the OX40 agonist ivuxolimab. Receptors were obtained from an adult with an advanced solid tumor such as melanoma, head and neck, liver or kidney cancer.

This chain connects TRBV18 to TRBJ2-5; tentative D call: TRBD1 (6 bases). This CDR3 region has 13 residues. Germline CDR1 and CDR2: KGHSH and LQKENI. Trimming took off 3 bases at V and 2 bases at J, with 7 bases between the two ends. The CDR3 protein is CASSPQGQETQYF. DNA of the CDR3: TGTGCCAGCTCACCCCAGGGGCAAGAGACCCAGTACTTC.

The genes are TRBV5-6 and TRBJ2-3; 10 bases agree with TRBD2. The CDR3 has 16 amino acids. Germline assignment: CDR1 SGHDT and CDR2 YYEEEE. Losses at the gene ends were 5 bases for V and 4 bases for J; bases not matched to a gene: 10. The CDR3 is CASSPFSGGSADTQYF. In DNA form, the CDR3 reads TGTGCCAGCAGTCCTTTTAGCGGGGGGAGCGCAGATACGCAGTATTTT. Supplemented by reference TRBV5-6 and TRBJ2-3, the full variable domain reads DAGVTQSPTHLIKTRGQQVTLRCSPKSGHDTVSWYQQALGQGPQFIFQYYEEEERQRGNFPDRFSGHQFPNYSSELNVNALLLGDSALYLCASSPFSGGSADTQYFGPGTRLTVL.

The J gene is TRBJ1-4, the V gene TRBV7-9, with D unresolved. This CDR3 region has 14 residues. From germline, CDR1 is SEHNR and CDR2 FQNEAQ (reference sequence). V dropped 6 bases and J dropped 3 bases, with 11 bases sitting between them. This CDR3 reads CASRAQYPNEKLFF. The CDR3 DNA reads as TGTGCCAGCAGGGCACAGTATCCTAATGAAAAACTGTTTTTT.

The chain combines TRBV6-1 with TRBJ1-2, with 8 bases fitting TRBD1. CDR3 length: 13 amino acids. V shed 6 bases, J shed 6 bases, and the junction held 6 bases outside the gene matches. Germline V gene sequence: CDR1 MNHNS, CDR2 SASEGT. This CDR3 reads CASRTGVANGYTF. As DNA, the CDR3 is TGTGCCAGCAGGACAGGGGTGGCAAATGGCTACACCTTC.

This clone appeared many times. J is TRBJ1-5 and V is TRBV25-1; no definite D call. The germline CDR1 and CDR2 sequences are MGHDK and SYGVNS. The CDR3 loop spans 13 amino acids. The V end lost 2 bases, the J end lost 6 bases, and 8 bases lay between the germline ends. This CDR3 reads CASSEGGGQPQHF. The CDR3 nucleotides read TGTGCCAGCAGTGAAGGCGGAGGTCAGCCCCAGCATTTT.

This clone is medium-sized. The CDR3 bases are TGTGCCAGCAGTTCACACCAAGAGACCCAGTACTTC. Protein sequence: CASSSHQETQYF. V and J are TRBV27 and TRBJ2-5; unclear D gene. The V end was cut by 4 bases, the J end by 0 bases, with 3 bases between. This CDR3 has 12 residues. Germline V lookup: CDR1 MNHEY, CDR2 SMNVEV (reference sequence).

The rearrangement links TRBV11-2 to TRBJ2-7, with D possibly TRBD1 on 5 matching bases. The length of the CDR3 is 12 residues. The germline V gene has CDR1 SGHAT and CDR2 FQNNGV. The V gene lost 4 bases and the J gene lost 4 bases, with 8 bases spanning the gap. The CDR3 bases are TGTGCCAGCAGCTCAACAGGATACGAGCAGTACTTC. This encodes CASSSTGYEQYF.

The DNA of the CDR3 is TGTGCCAGCTCACCACCAGGGTGGGGTTTGGCTGAAGCTTTCTTT. Its translation is CASSPPGWGLAEAFF. V gene TRBV18 combines with J gene TRBJ1-1; the D is unclear. Trimming took off 0 bases at V and 6 bases at J, with 14 bases between the two ends. The CDR3 loop spans 15 amino acids. Germline-derived CDR1 and CDR2 are KGHSH and LQKENI.

The chain has TRBV7-8 and TRBJ2-1; D ambiguous. The CDR3 extends over 14 amino acids. Germline lookup yields CDR1 SGHVS and CDR2 FQNEAQ. Trimming left V 0 bases short and J 8 bases short, with 11 bases between. In DNA, the CDR3 is TGTGCCAGCAGCTTAGCCCAGGAGCTCGATGAGCAGTTCTTC. Protein sequence: CASSLAQELDEQFF.

V gene TRBV18 combines with J gene TRBJ1-1, with 10 bases aligning to TRBD1. Germline V CDR1 and CDR2: KGHSH, LQKENI. The CDR3 totals 15 residues. V dropped 5 bases and J dropped 5; count of bases not matched to a gene: 8. The CDR3 nucleotides are TGTGCCAGCTCAGCCGGACAGGGGGGCGGAACTGAAGCTTTCTTT. It specifies CASSAGQGGGTEAFF.